Listed here are 15 T cell receptor beta chains from one sample, sequenced in a study of tumor-infiltrating lymphocytes in primary liver carcinoma. Priming with a constant-region primer yielded TCR beta cDNA from roughly 500 ng total RNA. The TCR beta library was amplified through three nested multiplex PCR rounds in a modified ARM-PCR procedure. A C-beta reverse primer was combined with TRBV1-TRBV30 forward primers in the first two PCR rounds, and each round had ten to eleven cycles. TCRdb ran MiXCR on the multiplex PCR reads and lists one entry per CDR3 protein. Of more than 45,000 distinct CDR3 sequences detected, 70% to 75% appear once; the ten largest clones hold 25% to 30%. Between about 18 and 33 mg of unsorted bulk tissue served as the source from which RNA and DNA were co-extracted. Input material: liver tumor tissue from sampling region 3. Subset here: tumor region T3, left-lateral pole. These receptors originate from a man aged 35 to 55 with primary liver carcinoma and hepatitis B virus infection.

Concerning this clonotype: The germline gene is not matched at one end of the junction; a read error may be the cause. V usage is TRBV4-2 and J usage is TRBJ2-7; D not certain. Germline values: CDR1 LGHNA, CDR2 YNFKEQ. This CDR3 contains 18 residues. The CDR3 spells CASSQEQSAAIHYYDQYF. CDR3 bases: TGTGCCAGCAGCCAAGAACAGTCGGCAGCAATCCACTACTACGATCAGTACTTC.

This clonotype occurred many times. The chain is built from TRBV28 and TRBJ1-5, with 8 positions matching TRBD1. CDR1 MDHEN and CDR2 SYDVKM come from the germline V gene. The CDR3 sequence is 16 residues long. Trimming removed 5 bases from V and 1 base from J; junction bases left unmatched: 7. CDR3 sequence reads: CASSQDRVGSNQPQHF. CDR3 coding DNA: TGTGCCAGCAGTCAGGACAGGGTGGGGAGCAATCAGCCCCAGCATTTT.

About this clonotype: Germline is not matched at one junction end, which may reflect a read error. This chain uses TRBV29-1 with TRBJ2-7; TRBD1 matches at 10 bases. The germline gives CDR1 SQVTM, CDR2 ANQGSEA. The CDR3 runs 13 residues. DNA for the CDR3: TGCAACGTTCCCCGGACAGGGGGCTACGAGCAGTACTTC. It specifies CNVPRTGGYEQYF.

A note on this clonotype: One junction end disagrees with the germline gene, perhaps due to a read error. The chain combines TRBV12-3 or TRBV12-4 with TRBJ2-2; 7 bases line up with TRBD1. The CDR3 contains 16 residues. This CDR3 reads CACSFEGGAWSGEPFF. Written as DNA, the CDR3 is TGTGCCTGCAGTTTTGAAGGGGGCGCATGGTCCGGGGAGCCGTTTTTT.

Comments on this clonotype: This may arise from a read error, as a much more abundant clone is one base away. J is TRBJ2-1 and V is TRBV28; 8 nucleotides agree with TRBD2. The CDR3 is 15 amino acids. Germline CDR1 reads MDHEN; CDR2 reads SYDVKM. CDR3: CARSLLGRAGGEQFF. DNA of the CDR3: TGTGCCCGCAGTCTCCTGGGAAGGGCGGGGGGTGAGCAGTTCTTC.

Worth noting for this clonotype: Possible read error: a much larger clone is one base away. The chain couples TRBV7-9 to TRBJ2-7; D perhaps matches TRBD2 (6 bases). The V and J ends lost 2 bases and 5 bases respectively, with 16 bases between them. The CDR3 is 15 residues long. Germline CDR1 is SEHNR and CDR2 is FQNEAQ (reference sequence). The CDR3 protein is CASSLRGRCIDEQYF. The CDR3 DNA reads TGTGCCAGCAGCTTACGGGGGAGGTGTATCGACGAGCAGTACTTC.

For this clonotype: The missing conserved phenylalanine or tryptophan at the end of this CDR3 makes a read error likely. This chain connects TRBV11-2 to TRBJ2-1; TRBD2 matches at 7 bases. This CDR3 is 16 amino acids long. The J segment lost 8 bases and the V segment lost 6 bases, leaving 16 bases of the junction unmatched. CDR1 SGHAT and CDR2 FQNNGV come from the germline V gene. The CDR3 nucleotides read TGTGCCAGCAGTTCGCGCCCCAGCGGGATGATCTATGAGCAGTTCATC. Translating gives CASSSRPSGMIYEQFI.

Concerning this clonotype itself: This could be a read error, since a much larger clone is one nucleotide away. Because the CDR3 is missing its conserved closing phenylalanine or tryptophan, this is likely a read error. The rearrangement uses TRBV7-9 and TRBJ2-1; D is ambiguous. Germline lookup yields CDR1 SEHNR and CDR2 FQNEAQ (reference sequence). The V end lost 8 bases, the J end lost 0 bases, and 8 bases lay between the germline ends. The CDR3 runs to 13 residues. The CDR3 is CASPKGSYNEQFS. DNA of the CDR3: TGTGCCAGCCCCAAGGGCTCCTACAATGAGCAGTTCTCC.

This clonotype was detected once. An end of the junction differs from the germline gene, which may be a read error. The V and J genes are TRBV10-1 and TRBJ2-1; D is undetermined. CDR3 size: 15 residues. Germline-derived CDR1 and CDR2 are WNHNN and SYGVQD (reference sequence). The CDR3 sequence is CASCESIHPLDEQFF. CDR3 DNA: TGCGCCAGCTGTGAGTCGATTCATCCCCTCGATGAGCAGTTCTTC.

In regard to this clonotype: A single base separates this from a much larger clone, so it may be a read error. The CDR3 region is CDSSLQQIPEAFF. CDR3 sequence (DNA): TGTGACAGCAGTTTACAGCAAATCCCTGAAGCTTTCTTT. The V call is TRBV28, the J call TRBJ1-1, with D uncertain. Germline CDR1 MDHEN, CDR2 SYDVKM. The CDR3 length is 13 residues.

This clonotype was found a few times. This may be a read error: a much more frequent sequence differs by one nucleotide. This chain joins TRBV6-2 or TRBV6-3 and TRBJ2-2, with D possibly called TRBD1 or TRBD2 (5 bases each). This CDR3 contains 13 residues. CDR1 and CDR2 from the germline V gene are MNHEY and SVGEGT. The CDR3 here is CASSYSDTGKLFF. For the CDR3, the DNA is TGTGCCAGCAGTTACTCGGACACCGGGAAGCTGTTTTTT.

Points on this clonotype: This likely comes from a read error, as the CDR3 has no conserved phenylalanine or tryptophan at its end. The chain joins TRBV10-3 to TRBJ2-3, with TRBD2 as a possible D gene (6 bases). This CDR3 spans 14 amino acids. Germline assignment: CDR1 ENHRY and CDR2 SYGVKD. The DNA of the CDR3 is TGTGCAATCAGTGGGAGGACTGGGGAGGATACGCAGTATATT. Translated: CAISGRTGEDTQYI.

Notes on this clonotype: The junction departs from the called germline gene at one end, perhaps through a read error. The chain combines TRBV6-2 or TRBV6-3 with TRBJ2-5; 8 nucleotides line up with TRBD2. This CDR3 is built from 16 residues. In germline, CDR1 is MNHEY, CDR2 SVGEGT. The CDR3 reads CVSEPSSGGLQETRYF. CDR3 bases: TGTGTCAGCGAGCCTTCGTCGGGGGGGTTACAAGAGACCCGGTACTTC.

In its sample, this clonotype was seen once. An end of the junction differs from the germline gene, which may be a read error. V and J are TRBV11-2 and TRBJ2-7; the D is unclear. The V gene's germline CDR1 is SGHAT and CDR2 FQNNGV. The CDR3 totals 14 residues. The CDR3 sequence: CASSFLFSSYERYF. CDR3 sequence (DNA): TGCGCCAGCAGCTTCCTTTTTAGTTCCTACGAGCGGTACTTC.

As concerns this clonotype: With a much larger clone just one base away, this may be a read error. V and J are TRBV7-9 and TRBJ2-1, with 7 positions matching TRBD2. CDR1 is SEHNR, CDR2 FQNEAQ, per germline (reference sequence). The CDR3 runs 14 residues. The CDR3 coding sequence is TGTGTCAGCAGCTCCGGACTAGAAGGTGATGAGCAGTTCTTC. This translates into CVSSSGLEGDEQFF.